The clone carrying this TCR beta chain occurred a few times. This specimen comes from a study of T cells after yellow fever vaccination. V lost 6 bases, J lost 6 bases, and 19 bases lay in between. The CDR3 has 15 residues. From germline, CDR1 is LGHNT and CDR2 FRNRAP. TCRdb fed the 5' RACE reads into MiXCR, producing one record per CDR3 protein. The sample records hundreds of thousands of distinct CDR3 sequences, roughly 14% being singletons. Sequenced material: PBMCs, taken on the day of the yellow fever booster vaccination. The receptor was derived from a man aged 25-45 years who received the YFV17D yellow fever vaccine. V gene TRBV12-5 combines with J gene TRBJ2-3; D call uncertain. The DNA of the CDR3 is TGTGCTAGTGGCCGAGGATATAGGATTGAGGATACGCAGTATTTT. Translated: CASGRGYRIEDTQYF.